This TCR beta chain derives from a study of shared clonotypes between healthy human individuals. CD8 cells regarded as naive lacked CD45RO, were positively chosen for CCR7, and omitted terminally differentiated effector memory CD45RA+ cells. Germline loops: CDR1 SGHRS, CDR2 YFSETQ. The CDR3 has 13 amino acids. Trimming took off 0 bases at V and 8 bases at J, with 9 bases between the two ends. For this clone: Its antigen is as yet unknown.

The study, taken as a whole, reports: The four-donor shared clonotypes exceeded non-shared clonotypes in generation probability, with non-shared ones scoring lower.

Method: immunoSEQ multiplex PCR; TCRdb's copy keeps in-frame clones and lacks some. Here the sample spans nearly 2 million clones, about 94% being singletons. The clonotype originates from a man between 18 and 29 years old in good health. This chain uses TRBV5-1 with TRBJ2-1; no definite D call. The sample comprised naive CD8+ T cells sorted from blood. CDR3 coding DNA: TGCGCCAGCAGCTTGGCCGTTGAGTATGAGCAGTTCTTC. Translation gives CASSLAVEYEQFF.